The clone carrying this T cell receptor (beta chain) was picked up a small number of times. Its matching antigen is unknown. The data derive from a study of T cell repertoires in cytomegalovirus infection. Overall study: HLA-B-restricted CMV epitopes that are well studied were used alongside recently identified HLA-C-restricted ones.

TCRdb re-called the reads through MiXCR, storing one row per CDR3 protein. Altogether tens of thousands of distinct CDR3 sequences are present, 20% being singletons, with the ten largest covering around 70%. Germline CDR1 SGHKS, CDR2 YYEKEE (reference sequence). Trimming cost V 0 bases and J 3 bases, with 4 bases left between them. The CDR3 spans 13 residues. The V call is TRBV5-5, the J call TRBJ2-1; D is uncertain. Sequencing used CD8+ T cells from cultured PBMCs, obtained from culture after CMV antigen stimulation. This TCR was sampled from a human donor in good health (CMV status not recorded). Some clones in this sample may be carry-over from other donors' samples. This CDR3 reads CASSLVGYNEQFF. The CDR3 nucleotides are TGTGCCAGCAGCTTGGTGGGCTACAATGAGCAGTTCTTC.